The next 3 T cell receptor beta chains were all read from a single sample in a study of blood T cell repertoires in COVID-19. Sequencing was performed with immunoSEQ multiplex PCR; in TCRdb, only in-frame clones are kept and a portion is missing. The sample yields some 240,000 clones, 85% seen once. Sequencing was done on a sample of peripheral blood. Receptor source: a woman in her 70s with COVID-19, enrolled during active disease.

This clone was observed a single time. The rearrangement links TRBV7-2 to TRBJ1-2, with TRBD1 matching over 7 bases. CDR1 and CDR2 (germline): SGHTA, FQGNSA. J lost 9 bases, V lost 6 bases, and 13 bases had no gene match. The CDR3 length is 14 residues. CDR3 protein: CASRPGQASSSYTF. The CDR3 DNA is TGTGCCAGCAGGCCCGGACAGGCCTCTAGTAGCTACACCTTC.

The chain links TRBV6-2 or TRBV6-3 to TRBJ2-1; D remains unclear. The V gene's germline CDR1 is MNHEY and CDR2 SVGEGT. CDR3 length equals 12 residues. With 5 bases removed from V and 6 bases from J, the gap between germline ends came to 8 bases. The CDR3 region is CASSPGFNEQFF. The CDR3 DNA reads TGTGCCAGCAGTCCGGGTTTCAATGAGCAGTTCTTC.

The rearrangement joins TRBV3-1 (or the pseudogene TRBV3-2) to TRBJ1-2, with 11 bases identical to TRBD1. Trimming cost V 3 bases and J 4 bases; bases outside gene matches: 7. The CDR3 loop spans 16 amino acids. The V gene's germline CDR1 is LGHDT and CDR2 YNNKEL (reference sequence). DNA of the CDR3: TGTGCCAGCAGCCATTGGACAGGGGGCCCTACCTATGGCTACACCTTC. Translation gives CASSHWTGGPTYGYTF.